This entry describes one TCR beta chain. Individual cDNA molecules carried attached unique molecular identifiers. TCRdb re-analysed the 5' RACE reads in MiXCR, keeping a single row per CDR3 protein. This sample carries over 50,000 distinct CDR3 sequences, roughly 8% of them seen once, and the ten largest clones take about 9.4%. From germline, CDR1 is MDHEN and CDR2 SYDVKM. CDR3 length: 15 residues. Between the trimmed V and J ends, which lost 2 bases and 5 bases, there was a span of 14 bases. The sample is drawn from a study of early T cells in non-severe SARS-CoV-2 infection. The sequenced sample was whole blood. The genes are TRBV28 and TRBJ2-3, with a possible D match to TRBD1 (6 bases). This clonotype was obtained from an adult who was a healthcare worker with PCR-confirmed SARS-CoV-2 infection or an uninfected control (not recorded which). CDR3 bases: TGTGCCAGCAGTTTAGTGGCTGAGGACAGAGATACGCAGTATTTT. Protein: CASSLVAEDRDTQYF.